A selection of T cell receptor beta chains follows, all from one sample in a study of blood T cell repertoires in COVID-19. Assay: immunoSEQ multiplex PCR; the TCRdb copy retains only in-frame clones and omits some. The data show 350,000 to 400,000 clones, 88% seen once. The sample taken for sequencing was PBMCs or T cells enriched from blood (not recorded which). The receptors derive from a woman under 30 who had recovered from COVID-19. Both conserved end residues are part of each CDR3. Size is omitted from some rows. Given values are once, few, many or a class for expanded clones.

J | V | size | CDR3
TRBJ1-2 | TRBV6-5 | - | CASSSRTGNGYTF
TRBJ2-7 | TRBV7-2 | - | CASSPTGTAYEQYF
TRBJ1-1 | TRBV4-1 | - | CASSHLYTEAFF
TRBJ1-6 | TRBV6-5 | - | CASSYDLTASPLHF
TRBJ1-6 | TRBV5-1 | - | CASSQGAGNSPLHF
TRBJ2-3 | TRBV9 | - | CASSHSREPGRADTQYF
TRBJ2-1 | TRBV29-1 | once | CSVGVTGGTLSYNEQFF
TRBJ1-3 | TRBV19 | - | CASSTGTAGNTIYF
TRBJ1-1 | TRBV19 | - | CASSKGQGRDMNTEAFF
TRBJ2-1 | TRBV6-5 | - | CASSYPGGPNEQFF
TRBJ1-1 | TRBV18 | - | CASSPLQGSEAFF
TRBJ1-3 | TRBV3-1/TRBV3-2 | - | CASSQDSAATEHF
TRBJ2-1 | TRBV2 | - | CASTPAGEQFF
TRBJ1-2 | TRBV9 | - | CASSPGGNYGYTF
TRBJ2-7 | TRBV5-6 | - | CASSSGRGGEQYF
TRBJ1-2 | TRBV2 | - | CASGEVAYGYTF
TRBJ2-3 | TRBV4-3 | once | CASSRGLAQYF
TRBJ2-1 | TRBV9 | - | CASSVGGGALNEQFF
TRBJ1-1 | TRBV30 | - | CAWTPLRNTEAFF
TRBJ1-1 | TRBV30 | - | CAWRDGGHSNTEAFF
TRBJ2-5 | TRBV5-4 | - | CASSPGHVEVETQYF
TRBJ1-1 | TRBV11-2 | - | CASSLALVPRGRNTEAFF
TRBJ1-1 | TRBV11-1 | - | CASRPGDGTEAFF
TRBJ1-1 | TRBV7-9 | - | CASSLSGTGYVTEAFF
TRBJ2-1 | TRBV19 | - | CASTRNRRGLANNEQFF
TRBJ2-5 | TRBV19 | - | CASSILGGTSGTQETQYF
TRBJ1-6 | TRBV7-8 | - | CASSLAGGLLLNSPLHF
TRBJ1-1 | TRBV11-2 | - | CASSLGRGSVNTEAFF
TRBJ1-2 | TRBV11-2 | - | CASSFTTAEPYGYTF
TRBJ1-1 | TRBV7-3 | - | CASSSQGITEAFF
TRBJ2-5 | TRBV4-1 | - | CASSQETSGVETQYF
TRBJ1-4 | TRBV2 | - | CASRQDEKLFF
TRBJ1-5 | TRBV5-5 | - | CASSLSPYSNQPQHF
TRBJ1-2 | TRBV19 | - | CASSMAYGYTF
TRBJ1-2 | TRBV7-2 | - | CASSSPLGQGAVYGYTF
TRBJ1-2 | TRBV11-2 | - | CASSLFADRDSDGYTF
TRBJ2-3 | TRBV12-5 | - | CASAVAGEDKDTQYF
TRBJ2-1 | TRBV9 | - | CASSPREVAKRNEQFF
TRBJ2-7 | TRBV5-5 | - | CASSLDAGQGLQYF